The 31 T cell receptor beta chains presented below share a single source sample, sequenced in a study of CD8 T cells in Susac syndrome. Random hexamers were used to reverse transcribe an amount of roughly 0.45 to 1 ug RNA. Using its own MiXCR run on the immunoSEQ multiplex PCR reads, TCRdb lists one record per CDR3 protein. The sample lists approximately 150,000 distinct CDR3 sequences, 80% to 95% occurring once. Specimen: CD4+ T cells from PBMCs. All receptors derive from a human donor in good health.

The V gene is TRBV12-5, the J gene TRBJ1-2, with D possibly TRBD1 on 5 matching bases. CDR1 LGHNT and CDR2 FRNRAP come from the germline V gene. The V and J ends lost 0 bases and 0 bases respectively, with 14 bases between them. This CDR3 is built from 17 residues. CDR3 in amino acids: CASGLVPGFRPNYGYTF. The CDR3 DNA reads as TGTGCTAGTGGTTTGGTGCCAGGGTTCCGGCCTAACTATGGCTACACCTTC.

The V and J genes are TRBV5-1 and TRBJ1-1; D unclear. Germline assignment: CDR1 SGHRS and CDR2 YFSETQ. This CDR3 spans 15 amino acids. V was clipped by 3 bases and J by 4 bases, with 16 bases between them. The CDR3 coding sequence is TGCGCCAGCAGCTACACCCTGGAGCGCAGCACTGAAGCTTTCTTT. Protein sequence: CASSYTLERSTEAFF.

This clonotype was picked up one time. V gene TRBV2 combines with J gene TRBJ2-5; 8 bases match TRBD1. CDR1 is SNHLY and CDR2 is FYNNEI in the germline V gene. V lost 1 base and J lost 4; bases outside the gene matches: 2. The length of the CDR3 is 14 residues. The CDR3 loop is CASSEGTGRETQYF. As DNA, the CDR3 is TGTGCCAGCAGTGAAGGGACAGGGCGAGAGACCCAGTACTTC.

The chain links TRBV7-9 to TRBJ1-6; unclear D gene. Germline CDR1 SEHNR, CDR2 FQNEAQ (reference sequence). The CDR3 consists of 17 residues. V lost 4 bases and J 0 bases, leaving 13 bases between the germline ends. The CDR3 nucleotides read TGTGCCAGCAGCTACGCGGTCCAGAGCTCCTATAATTCACCCCTCCACTTT. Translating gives CASSYAVQSSYNSPLHF. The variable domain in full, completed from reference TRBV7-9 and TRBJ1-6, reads DTGVSQNPRHKITKRGQNVTFRCDPISEHNRLYWYRQTLGQGPEFLTYFQNEAQLEKSRLLSDRFSAERPKGSFSTLEIQRTEQGDSAMYLCASSYAVQSSYNSPLHFGNGTRLTVT.

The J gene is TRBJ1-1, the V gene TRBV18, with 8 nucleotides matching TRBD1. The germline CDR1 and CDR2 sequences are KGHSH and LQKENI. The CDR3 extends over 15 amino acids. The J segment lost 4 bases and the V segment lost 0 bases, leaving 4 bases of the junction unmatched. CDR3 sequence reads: CASSPPPGQGTEAFF. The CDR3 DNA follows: TGTGCCAGCTCACCACCGCCCGGACAGGGCACTGAAGCTTTCTTT. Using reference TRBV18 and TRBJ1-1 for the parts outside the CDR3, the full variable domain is NAGVMQNPRHLVRRRGQEARLRCSPMKGHSHVYWYRQLPEEGLKFMVYLQKENIIDESGMPKERFSAEFPKEGPSILRIQQVVRGDSAAYFCASSPPPGQGTEAFFGQGTRLTVV.

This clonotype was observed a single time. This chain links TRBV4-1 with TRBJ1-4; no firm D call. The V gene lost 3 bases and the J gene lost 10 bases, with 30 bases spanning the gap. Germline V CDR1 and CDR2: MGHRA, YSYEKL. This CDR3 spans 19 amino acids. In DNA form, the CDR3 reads TGCGCCAGCAGCCAGGCGGCCCAAGAAATAGGTCTAGGCTATGGAAAACTGTTTTTT. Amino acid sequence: CASSQAAQEIGLGYGKLFF.

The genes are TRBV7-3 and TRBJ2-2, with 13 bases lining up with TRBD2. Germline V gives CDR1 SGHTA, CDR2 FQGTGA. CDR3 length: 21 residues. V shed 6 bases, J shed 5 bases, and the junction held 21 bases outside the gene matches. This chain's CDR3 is CASRPHPPGTSGDRRTGELFF. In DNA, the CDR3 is TGTGCCAGCAGGCCCCATCCCCCCGGGACTAGCGGGGATCGGAGGACCGGGGAGCTGTTTTTT.

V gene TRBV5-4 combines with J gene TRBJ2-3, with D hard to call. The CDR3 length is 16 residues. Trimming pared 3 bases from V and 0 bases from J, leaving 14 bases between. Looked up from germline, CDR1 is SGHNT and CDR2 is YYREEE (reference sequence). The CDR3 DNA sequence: TGTGCCAGCAGCTCGGCCGGTACGTCTAGCACAGATACGCAGTATTTT. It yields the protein CASSSAGTSSTDTQYF. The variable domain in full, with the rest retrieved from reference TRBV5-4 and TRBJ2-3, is ETGVTQSPTHLIKTRGQQVTLRCSSQSGHNTVSWYQQALGQGPQFIFQYYREEENGRGNFPPRFSGLQFPNYSSELNVNALELDDSALYLCASSSAGTSSTDTQYFGPGTRLTVL.

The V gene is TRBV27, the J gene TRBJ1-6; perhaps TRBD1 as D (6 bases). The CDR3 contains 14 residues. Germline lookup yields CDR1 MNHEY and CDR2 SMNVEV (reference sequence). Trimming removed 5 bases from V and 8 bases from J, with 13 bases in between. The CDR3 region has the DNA TGTGCCAGCAGTCTTACAGGGAGTGATTCACCCCTCCACTTT. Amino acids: CASSLTGSDSPLHF.

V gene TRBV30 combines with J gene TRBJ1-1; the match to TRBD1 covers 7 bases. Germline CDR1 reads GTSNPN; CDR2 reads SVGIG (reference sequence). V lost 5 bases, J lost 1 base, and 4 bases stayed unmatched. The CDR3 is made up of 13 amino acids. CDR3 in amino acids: CAWARGANTEAFF. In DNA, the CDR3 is TGTGCCTGGGCCAGGGGGGCGAACACTGAAGCTTTCTTT. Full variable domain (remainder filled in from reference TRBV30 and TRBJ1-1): SQTIHQWPATLVQPVGSPLSLECTVEGTSNPNLYWYRQAAGRGLQLLFYSVGIGQISSEVPQNLSASRPQDRQFILSSKKLLLSDSGFYLCAWARGANTEAFFGQGTRLTVV.

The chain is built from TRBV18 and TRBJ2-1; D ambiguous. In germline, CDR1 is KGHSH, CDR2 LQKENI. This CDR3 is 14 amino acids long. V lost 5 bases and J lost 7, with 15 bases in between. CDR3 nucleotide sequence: TGTGCCAGCTCAACGGTACCCGACGGGAATGAGCAGTTCTTC. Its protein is CASSTVPDGNEQFF. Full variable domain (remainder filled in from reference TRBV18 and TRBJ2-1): NAGVMQNPRHLVRRRGQEARLRCSPMKGHSHVYWYRQLPEEGLKFMVYLQKENIIDESGMPKERFSAEFPKEGPSILRIQQVVRGDSAAYFCASSTVPDGNEQFFGPGTRLTVL.

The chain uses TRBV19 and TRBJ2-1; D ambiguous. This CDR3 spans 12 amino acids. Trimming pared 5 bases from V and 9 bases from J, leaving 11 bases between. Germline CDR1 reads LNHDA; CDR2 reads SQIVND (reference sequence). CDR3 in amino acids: CASSLERSEQFF. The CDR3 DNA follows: TGTGCCAGTAGTCTCGAGCGAAGTGAGCAGTTCTTC. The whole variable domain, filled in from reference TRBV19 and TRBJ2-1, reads DGGITQSPKYLFRKEGQNVTLSCEQNLNHDAMYWYRQDPGQGLRLIYYSQIVNDFQKGDIAEGYSVSREKKESFPLTVTSAQKNPTAFYLCASSLERSEQFFGPGTRLTVL.

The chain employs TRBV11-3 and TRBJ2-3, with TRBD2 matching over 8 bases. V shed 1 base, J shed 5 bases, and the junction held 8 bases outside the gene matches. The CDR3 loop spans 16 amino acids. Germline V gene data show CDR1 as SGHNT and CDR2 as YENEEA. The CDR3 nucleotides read TGTGCCAGCAGCTTAGGGCTAGCGGGTAATGGAGATACGCAGTATTTT. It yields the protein CASSLGLAGNGDTQYF.

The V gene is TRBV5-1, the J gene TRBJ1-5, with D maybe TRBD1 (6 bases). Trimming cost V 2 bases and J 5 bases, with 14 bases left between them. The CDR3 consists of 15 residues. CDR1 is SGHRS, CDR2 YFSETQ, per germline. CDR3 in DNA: TGCGCCAGCAGCTTTCCCTTACGGGGGCATCAGCCCCAGCATTTT. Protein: CASSFPLRGHQPQHF.

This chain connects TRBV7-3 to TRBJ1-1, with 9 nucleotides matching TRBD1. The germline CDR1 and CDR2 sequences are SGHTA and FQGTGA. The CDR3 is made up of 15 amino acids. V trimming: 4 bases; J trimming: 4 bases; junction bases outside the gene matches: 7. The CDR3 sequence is CASSSQQGAITEAFF. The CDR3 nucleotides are TGTGCCAGCAGCTCGCAACAGGGGGCAATCACTGAAGCTTTCTTT.

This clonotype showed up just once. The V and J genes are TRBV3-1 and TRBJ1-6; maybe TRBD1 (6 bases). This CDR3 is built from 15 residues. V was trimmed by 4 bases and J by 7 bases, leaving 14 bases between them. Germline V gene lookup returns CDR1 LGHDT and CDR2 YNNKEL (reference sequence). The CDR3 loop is CASSPLTGTNSPLHF. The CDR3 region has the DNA TGTGCCAGCAGCCCTCTTACAGGGACCAATTCACCCCTCCACTTT.

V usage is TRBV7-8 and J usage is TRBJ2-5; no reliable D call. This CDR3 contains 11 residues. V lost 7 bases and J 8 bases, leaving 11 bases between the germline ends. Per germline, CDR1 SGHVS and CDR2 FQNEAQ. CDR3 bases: TGTGCCAGCACGCGCCTGGGTACCCAGTACTTC. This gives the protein CASTRLGTQYF.

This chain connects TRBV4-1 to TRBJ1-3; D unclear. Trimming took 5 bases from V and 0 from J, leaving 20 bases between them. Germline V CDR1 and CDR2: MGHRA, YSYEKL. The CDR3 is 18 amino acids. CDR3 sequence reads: CASSDLVGSSDSGNTIYF. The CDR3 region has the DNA TGCGCCAGCAGCGACCTGGTAGGCAGCAGTGACTCTGGAAACACCATATATTTT.

CDR3 bases: TGCGCCAGCAGACCACAGGGGACTAACTATGGCTACACCTTC. This encodes CASRPQGTNYGYTF. This chain links TRBV23-1 with TRBJ1-2; 7 nucleotides agree with TRBD1. TRBV23-1 is annotated as an ORF whose role is uncertain. Losses at the gene ends were 6 bases for V and 0 bases for J; bases not matched to a gene: 4. The CDR3 is made up of 14 amino acids.

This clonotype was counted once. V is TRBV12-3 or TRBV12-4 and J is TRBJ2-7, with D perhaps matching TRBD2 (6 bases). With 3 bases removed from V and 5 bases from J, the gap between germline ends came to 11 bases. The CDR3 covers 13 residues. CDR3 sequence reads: CASSFTRENEQYF. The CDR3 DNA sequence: TGTGCCAGCAGTTTCACCCGGGAGAACGAGCAGTACTTC.

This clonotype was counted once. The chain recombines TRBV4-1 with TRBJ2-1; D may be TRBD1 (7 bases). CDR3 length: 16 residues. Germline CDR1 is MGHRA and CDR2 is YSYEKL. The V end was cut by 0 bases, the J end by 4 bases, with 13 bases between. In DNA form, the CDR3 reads TGCGCCAGCAGCCAAGATCCCCAGGGGGGTTACAATGAGCAGTTCTTC. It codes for CASSQDPQGGYNEQFF.

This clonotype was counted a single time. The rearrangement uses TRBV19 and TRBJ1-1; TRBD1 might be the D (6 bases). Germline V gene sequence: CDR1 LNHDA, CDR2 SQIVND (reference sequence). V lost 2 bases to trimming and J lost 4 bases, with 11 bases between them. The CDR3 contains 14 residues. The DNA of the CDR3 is TGTGCCAGTAGTATATCCGACAGGTTCACTGAAGCTTTCTTT. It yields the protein CASSISDRFTEAFF.

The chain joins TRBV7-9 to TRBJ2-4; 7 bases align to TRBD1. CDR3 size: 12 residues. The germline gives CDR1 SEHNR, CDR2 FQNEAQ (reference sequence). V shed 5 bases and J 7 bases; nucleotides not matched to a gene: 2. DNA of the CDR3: TGTGCCAGCAGCCAGACAGGGAACATTCAGTACTTC. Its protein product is CASSQTGNIQYF.

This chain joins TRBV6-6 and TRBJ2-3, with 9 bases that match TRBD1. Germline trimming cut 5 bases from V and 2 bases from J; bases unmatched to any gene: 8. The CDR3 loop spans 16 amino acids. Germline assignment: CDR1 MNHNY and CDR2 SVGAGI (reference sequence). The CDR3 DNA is TGTGCCAGCAGTGCCCGACAGGGGGAGGTCACAGATACGCAGTATTTT. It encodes CASSARQGEVTDTQYF.

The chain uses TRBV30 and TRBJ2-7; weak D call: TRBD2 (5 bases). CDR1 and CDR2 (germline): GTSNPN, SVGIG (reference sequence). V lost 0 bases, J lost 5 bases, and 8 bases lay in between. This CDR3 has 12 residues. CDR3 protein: CAWSVRGNEQYF. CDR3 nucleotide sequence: TGTGCCTGGAGTGTCAGAGGGAACGAGCAGTACTTC.

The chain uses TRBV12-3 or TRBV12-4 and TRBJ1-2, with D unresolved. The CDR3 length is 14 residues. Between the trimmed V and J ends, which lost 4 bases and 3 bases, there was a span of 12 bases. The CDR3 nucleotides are TGTGCCAGCAGTTCCACCAACCGGGACTATGGCTACACCTTC. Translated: CASSSTNRDYGYTF.

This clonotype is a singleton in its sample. The CDR3 sequence is CSARDLGRSSGANVLTF. CDR3 DNA: TGCAGTGCTAGAGATCTTGGACGCTCCTCTGGGGCCAACGTCCTGACTTTC. This chain joins TRBV20-1 and TRBJ2-6; no firm D call. The germline gives CDR1 DFQATT, CDR2 SNEGSKA (reference sequence). Trimming shortened V by 0 bases and J by 0 bases, and 12 bases separated the two germline ends. CDR3 size: 17 residues.

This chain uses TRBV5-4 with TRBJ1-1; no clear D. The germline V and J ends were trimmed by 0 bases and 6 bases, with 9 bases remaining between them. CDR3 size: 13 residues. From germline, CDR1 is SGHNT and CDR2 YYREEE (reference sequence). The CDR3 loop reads CASSLADRAEAFF. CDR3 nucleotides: TGTGCCAGCAGCTTGGCCGATCGAGCTGAAGCTTTCTTT. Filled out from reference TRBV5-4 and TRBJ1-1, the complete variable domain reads ETGVTQSPTHLIKTRGQQVTLRCSSQSGHNTVSWYQQALGQGPQFIFQYYREEENGRGNFPPRFSGLQFPNYSSELNVNALELDDSALYLCASSLADRAEAFFGQGTRLTVV.

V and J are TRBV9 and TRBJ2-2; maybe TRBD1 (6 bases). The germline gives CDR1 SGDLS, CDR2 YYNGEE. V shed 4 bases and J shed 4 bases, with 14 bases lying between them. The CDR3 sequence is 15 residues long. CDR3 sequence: CASSPTGLSTGELFF. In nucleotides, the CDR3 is TGTGCCAGCAGCCCAACAGGGCTGAGCACCGGGGAGCTGTTTTTT.

CDR3 in amino acids: CASSPWRNQAEAFF. For the CDR3, the DNA is TGTGCCAGCAGCCCCTGGAGAAATCAGGCTGAAGCTTTCTTT. V usage is TRBV3-1 and J usage is TRBJ1-1; D is unclear. V was trimmed by 4 bases and J by 6 bases, leaving 15 bases between them. Germline lookup yields CDR1 LGHDT and CDR2 YNNKEL (reference sequence). This CDR3 has 14 amino acids.

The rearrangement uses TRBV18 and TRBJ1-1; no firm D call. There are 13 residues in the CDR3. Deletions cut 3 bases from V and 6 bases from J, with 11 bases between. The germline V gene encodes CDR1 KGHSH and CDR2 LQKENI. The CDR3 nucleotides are TGTGCCAGCTCACCTGGAAATGACCCTGAAGCTTTCTTT. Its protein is CASSPGNDPEAFF.